The subject of this entry is one T cell receptor (beta chain). The record originates from a study of human T cells and chemical hapten exposure. Noted time point: pre-sensitization, week 0. The treatment here: therapeutic diphenylcyclopropenone sensitization with weekly scalp DPC. This CDR3 has 14 amino acids. CDR1 and CDR2 (germline): SQVTM, ANQGSEA. With V trimmed by 5 bases and J by 1 base, 6 bases remained unmatched. TCRdb re-analysed the RACE reads in MiXCR, keeping a single row per CDR3 protein. The table records some 36,000 distinct CDR3 sequences, approximately 7.6% of them present only once. The sequenced sample was whole blood, obtained in connection with sensitization to the hapten diphenylcyclopropenone (DPC). The V and J genes are TRBV29-1 and TRBJ1-1; 8 bases match TRBD1. The sequence came from a woman aged 45-65 years with alopecia areata. Some clones in this sample may be carry-over from other donors' samples. As DNA, the CDR3 is TGCAGCGTTACCAGGGGGCGTTCGAACACTGAAGCTTTCTTT. Its protein product is CSVTRGRSNTEAFF.